This TCR beta chain was recovered during a study of blood T cell repertoires in COVID-19. Turning to the study itself: Donors in the United States, Italy and Spain gave samples during acute or convalescent COVID-19. PBMCs, B-cell-depleted T cells, or T cells were the source of the cDNA or gDNA that made up the material.

Germline values: CDR1 SGHNT, CDR2 YENEEA. The CDR3 spans 14 residues. The V end was cut by 0 bases, the J end by 7 bases, with 12 bases between. In the original processing: Quantification of nucleated cells was approximated via reference gene primer amplification. Only in-frame clones appear in the TCRdb table, and some are missing; sequencing was by immunoSEQ multiplex PCR. V, J and clone size derive from that table, while D and trimming were established from the DNA sequence. The data hold about 120,000 clones, with about four fifths observed a single time. This clone came up once. The sequence was obtained from a man aged 40-55 years with active or convalescent COVID-19. The sequenced material came from peripheral blood. This rearrangement joins TRBV11-3 to TRBJ2-5; D is ambiguous. The CDR3 DNA reads as TGTGCCAGCAGCTTAGATCGGGTGGTCGGGACCCAGTACTTC. The encoded protein is CASSLDRVVGTQYF.